The clone carrying this T cell receptor (beta chain) was counted between two and nine times. Antigen unknown. The entry originates in a study of T cells after yellow fever vaccination. TCRdb passed the 5' RACE reads through MiXCR, listing each CDR3 protein once. The sample lists around 590,000 distinct CDR3 sequences, roughly an eighth occurring once. Study findings and constraints: Subsequent booster samples again held most clones from primary vaccination (96% CD4, about 90% CD8). It was a weaker secondary response, yet one that peaked faster, at day 5 versus 15.

Unmatched junction bases numbered 10, after V lost 5 bases and J lost 5 bases. Looked up from germline, CDR1 is SGHTA and CDR2 is FQGNSA. There are 16 residues in the CDR3. The source of this sequence is a man aged 30 to 39 who received the YFV17D yellow fever vaccine. The source material was PBMCs, sampled on the day of the yellow fever booster vaccination. The chain links TRBV7-2 to TRBJ2-1, with 9 positions matching TRBD2. The CDR3 spells CASSPSRRLADNEQFF. The DNA for the CDR3 is TGTGCCAGCAGCCCATCCCGAAGACTAGCGGACAATGAGCAGTTCTTC.